The 9 T cell receptor beta chains reported below all come from one sample, sequenced in a study of T cell repertoires in cytomegalovirus infection. Their antigens remain unidentified. TCRdb called the reads again in MiXCR, with one record for every CDR3 protein. The profile shows hundreds of thousands of distinct CDR3 sequences, roughly 30% of them singletons. Specimen: cultured PBMCs, collected from culture after CMV antigen stimulation. The source is a human donor in good health (CMV status not recorded). Some clones in this sample may be carry-over from other donors' samples.

This clonotype was counted a few times. The rearrangement links TRBV7-9 to TRBJ1-1; D gene unclear. The CDR3 spans 13 residues. The germline V and J ends were trimmed by 2 bases and 3 bases, with 7 bases remaining between them. Per germline, CDR1 SEHNR and CDR2 FQNEAQ (reference sequence). The CDR3, as DNA: TGTGCCAGCAGCTTACAGCCTTACACTGAAGCTTTCTTT. Its protein is CASSLQPYTEAFF.

This clonotype was observed a few times. The CDR3 DNA reads as TGTGCCAGCAGCTTAGTAGGGTTTGGCACCGGGGAGCTGTTTTTT. As protein: CASSLVGFGTGELFF. V is TRBV7-6 and J is TRBJ2-2; no definite D call. CDR1 and CDR2 (germline): SGHVS, FNYEAQ. This CDR3 contains 15 residues. The V gene lost 1 base and the J gene lost 4 bases, with 10 bases spanning the gap.

The chain links TRBV6-1 to TRBJ2-5, with 7 bases identical to TRBD1. This CDR3 spans 13 amino acids. The junction had 9 bases not matched to a gene; V was cut back by 6 bases and J by 8 bases. Per germline, CDR1 MNHNS and CDR2 SASEGT. CDR3 sequence reads: CASRPGQKATQYF. The DNA of the CDR3 is TGTGCCAGCAGACCGGGACAGAAGGCTACCCAGTACTTC.

The rearrangement uses TRBV28 and TRBJ1-2; no firm D call. Germline V gene data show CDR1 as MDHEN and CDR2 as SYDVKM. The V and J ends lost 3 bases and 8 bases respectively, with 13 bases between them. This CDR3 region has 13 residues. CDR3 in amino acids: CASSFRGSRGYTF. CDR3 bases: TGTGCCAGCAGTTTCCGAGGCAGCAGGGGCTACACCTTC.

In this sample, this clonotype turned up a few times. This chain uses TRBV7-8 with TRBJ2-5; the match to TRBD2 covers 7 bases. CDR3 length equals 16 residues. From germline, CDR1 is SGHVS and CDR2 FQNEAQ. Trimming removed 1 base from V and 5 bases from J; junction bases left unmatched: 10. The CDR3 DNA reads TGTGCCAGCAGCTTAGAGAGGGGAGCGGGATGGGAGACCCAGTACTTC. This sequence encodes CASSLERGAGWETQYF.

The chain combines TRBV4-2 with TRBJ1-5; the D is unclear. CDR1 is LGHNA and CDR2 is YNFKEQ in the germline V gene. Deletions cut 4 bases from V and 5 bases from J, with 12 bases between. The CDR3 totals 14 residues. CDR3 DNA sequence: TGTGCCAGCAGCCCTCGAGGTCCGGATCAGCCCCAGCATTTT. The encoded protein is CASSPRGPDQPQHF.

This clonotype was counted only a few times. The chain recombines TRBV11-2 with TRBJ2-4, with 14 positions matching TRBD2. Per germline, CDR1 SGHAT and CDR2 FQNNGV. The CDR3 has 20 residues. Germline trimming cut 2 bases from V and 2 bases from J; bases unmatched to any gene: 11. CDR3 in DNA: TGTGCCAGCAGCTTACCCAGGACTAGCGGGGGGACTCTTTCCAAAAACATTCAGTACTTC. Its translation is CASSLPRTSGGTLSKNIQYF. The full variable domain, completed using reference TRBV11-2 and TRBJ2-4, is EAGVAQSPRYKIIEKRQSVAFWCNPISGHATLYWYQQILGQGPKLLIQFQNNGVVDDSQLPKDRFSAERLKGVDSTLKIQPAKLEDSAVYLCASSLPRTSGGTLSKNIQYFGAGTRLSVL.

This clonotype is a singleton in its sample. The chain links TRBV2 to TRBJ1-5, with a weak D call TRBD1 (5 bases). Trimming cost V 7 bases and J 4 bases, with 26 bases left between them. The CDR3 covers 18 residues. Germline lookup yields CDR1 SNHLY and CDR2 FYNNEI. The CDR3 sequence is CASKGFQGGNFGNQPQHF. CDR3 nucleotides: TGTGCCAGCAAGGGTTTCCAGGGAGGGAATTTTGGTAATCAGCCCCAGCATTTT. The complete variable domain, with remaining parts taken from reference TRBV2 and TRBJ1-5, reads EPEVTQTPSHQVTQMGQEVILRCVPISNHLYFYWYRQILGQKVEFLVSFYNNEISEKSEIFDDQFSVERPDGSNFTLKIRSTKLEDSAMYFCASKGFQGGNFGNQPQHFGDGTRLSIL.

This clonotype has a count of ten or more. The chain joins TRBV6-5 to TRBJ2-2; no clear D. Trimming stripped 9 bases from V and 6 bases from J, with 8 bases between. Germline CDR1 and CDR2: MNHEY and SVGAGI. This CDR3 is built from 11 residues. The CDR3: CASSRAGELFF. The DNA of the CDR3 is TGTGCCAGTAGTAGGGCCGGGGAGCTGTTTTTT.